This T cell receptor (beta chain) was captured in a study of cytomegalovirus exposure and HLA in healthy donors. Study outcomes and limitations: Within the data, a cluster of highly shared sequence variants was likely a sequencing artifact. Later analysis demonstrated an association between a missense DCLRE1C variant and TCR beta V- and J-gene trimming. Prediction of most subjects' HLA-A and HLA-B alleles by TCR beta sequences was reportedly accurate.

With regard to this clone: Its specificity is not known.

Amplification used 60 Vbeta primers and 13 Jbeta primers. Under the authors' procedure: As a later analysis found, there were 80 million or so unique TCR beta chains, of which some 10 million were shared. Data came from immunoSEQ multiplex PCR; TCRdb stores just in-frame clones and leaves some out. D and trimming were read from the DNA, whereas the V and J calls and clone size are those reported in that table. The sample lists approximately 190,000 clones, 78% occurring once. The germline V gene has CDR1 SGHRS and CDR2 YFSETQ. V was pared by 2 bases and J by 2 bases, with 4 bases of the junction left unmatched. CDR3 length: 15 amino acids.

The sequence came from a woman aged 25 to 39 in good health and CMV-seropositive. This chain links TRBV5-1 with TRBJ1-3; 7 nucleotides agree with TRBD1. Sample: PBMCs. In DNA form, the CDR3 reads TGCGCCAGCAGCTTACTTCAGGGGGCTGGAAACACCATATATTTT. Its translation is CASSLLQGAGNTIYF. The entire variable domain, with the rest obtained from reference TRBV5-1 and TRBJ1-3, is as follows: KAGVTQTPRYLIKTRGQQVTLSCSPISGHRSVSWYQQTPGQGLQFLFEYFSETQRNKGNFPGRFSGRQFSNSRSEMNVSTLELGDSALYLCASSLLQGAGNTIYFGEGSWLTVV.